These 27 T cell receptor beta chains share one sample of origin, sequenced in a study of cytomegalovirus exposure and HLA in healthy donors. Vbeta (60) and Jbeta (13) primers were used in the PCR. TCRdb's table, derived via immunoSEQ multiplex PCR, lists solely in-frame clones and lacks some. Of around 50,000 clones in the sample, less than 75% were seen once. Source material: PBMCs. These receptors all stem from a woman in her forties or fifties in good health and CMV-seropositive.

The CDR3 region is CAGMKDGRYGYTF. The CDR3 DNA follows: TGTGCCGGGATGAAGGACGGGAGATATGGCTACACCTTC. This sequence joins TRBV6-1 and TRBJ1-2; D gene ambiguous. The CDR3 is made up of 13 amino acids. The V end lost 11 bases, the J end lost 5 bases, and 18 bases lay between the germline ends. Germline V gene sequence: CDR1 MNHNS, CDR2 SASEGT.

The chain joins TRBV18 to TRBJ1-4; 11 bases match TRBD1. The junction had 13 bases not matched to a gene; V was cut back by 8 bases and J by 8 bases. CDR1 and CDR2 (germline): KGHSH, LQKENI. CDR3 size: 16 residues. The CDR3 region is CASTIRTGTGGEKLFF. In DNA, the CDR3 is TGTGCCAGCACAATTCGAACCGGGACAGGGGGAGAAAAACTGTTTTTT. The full variable domain, in which reference TRBV18 and TRBJ1-4 provide the parts outside the CDR3, is NAGVMQNPRHLVRRRGQEARLRCSPMKGHSHVYWYRQLPEEGLKFMVYLQKENIIDESGMPKERFSAEFPKEGPSILRIQQVVRGDSAAYFCASTIRTGTGGEKLFFGSGTQLSVL.

This chain uses TRBV18 with TRBJ1-2; TRBD1 is a possible D gene (6 bases). Germline values: CDR1 KGHSH, CDR2 LQKENI. Trimming removed 4 bases from V and 2 bases from J, with 8 bases in between. The CDR3 loop spans 13 amino acids. CDR3 in amino acids: CASSLDRNYGYTF. The CDR3, as DNA: TGTGCCAGCTCACTGGACAGAAACTATGGCTACACCTTC.

In its sample, this clone was seen once. This chain links TRBV11-3 with TRBJ2-3; possible D gene TRBD2, 6 bases. V was pared by 1 base and J by 4 bases, with 15 bases between. CDR1 and CDR2 from the germline V gene are SGHNT and YENEEA. The CDR3 sequence is 16 residues long. The CDR3 DNA follows: TGTGCCAGCAGCTTAGGGGTCGGGAGATCGGCAGATACGCAGTATTTT. Protein sequence: CASSLGVGRSADTQYF.

The chain uses TRBV4-1 and TRBJ2-3, with no clear D. Germline V gene data show CDR1 as MGHRA and CDR2 as YSYEKL. The CDR3 is 15 amino acids. V lost 1 base and J 3 bases, leaving 11 bases between the germline ends. The CDR3 loop is CASSQGHARTDTQYF. CDR3 bases: TGCGCCAGCAGCCAAGGCCATGCCAGGACAGATACGCAGTATTTT.

The CDR3 DNA reads as TGTGCCAGCAGCGGTGTCAGCGGGGGGGCAAATGAGCAGTTCTTC. Protein product: CASSGVSGGANEQFF. V and J are TRBV2 and TRBJ2-1; TRBD2 agrees at 10 bases. Germline assignment: CDR1 SNHLY and CDR2 FYNNEI. This CDR3 region has 15 residues. V lost 6 bases to trimming and J lost 7 bases; unmatched junction nucleotides: 9.

The V call is TRBV20-1, the J call TRBJ1-1; D is undetermined. The V end lost 4 bases, the J end lost 5 bases, and 8 bases lay between the germline ends. The germline gives CDR1 DFQATT, CDR2 SNEGSKA (reference sequence). The length of the CDR3 is 11 residues. The DNA of the CDR3 is TGCAGTGCTACCCCGGGTACTGAAGCTTTCTTT. Translating gives CSATPGTEAFF.

This chain connects TRBV19 to TRBJ2-5; tentative D call: TRBD2 (5 bases). Trimming removed 3 bases at V and 7 bases at J, with 15 bases between. The CDR3 contains 14 residues. CDR1 and CDR2 (germline): LNHDA, SQIVND (reference sequence). CDR3 amino acids: CASSMGNSGVTQYF. CDR3 DNA: TGTGCCAGTAGTATGGGGAACAGCGGAGTGACCCAGTACTTC.

The V call is TRBV7-9, the J call TRBJ1-5, with 7 bases lining up with TRBD1. CDR3 length equals 15 residues. The ends lost 5 bases at V and 2 bases at J; junction bases unmatched: 6. Germline V gene lookup returns CDR1 SEHNR and CDR2 FQNEAQ (reference sequence). The CDR3 loop is CASSLQTGRNQPQHF. Here the CDR3 DNA reads TGTGCCAGCAGCCTACAGACAGGGCGCAATCAGCCCCAGCATTTT.

This clone is deemed medium-sized. The rearrangement uses TRBV5-1 and TRBJ1-2, with 7 positions matching TRBD1. The CDR3 contains 14 residues. V dropped 4 bases and J dropped 7; count of bases not matched to a gene: 10. Germline lookup yields CDR1 SGHRS and CDR2 YFSETQ. In DNA form, the CDR3 reads TGCGCCAGCAGCCCAACAGGGGATGATGCTGGCTACACCTTC. Translated: CASSPTGDDAGYTF. Drawing the rest from reference TRBV5-1 and TRBJ1-2, the complete variable domain is KAGVTQTPRYLIKTRGQQVTLSCSPISGHRSVSWYQQTPGQGLQFLFEYFSETQRNKGNFPGRFSGRQFSNSRSEMNVSTLELGDSALYLCASSPTGDDAGYTFGSGTRLTVV.

The chain combines TRBV27 with TRBJ1-2; TRBD1 matches 10 bases. Germline V lookup: CDR1 MNHEY, CDR2 SMNVEV (reference sequence). The CDR3 covers 17 residues. With V trimmed by 3 bases and J by 6 bases, 13 bases remained unmatched. The CDR3, as DNA: TGTGCCAGCAGTTTTCTCGGGACAGGGGCCGTCGTGGATGGCTACACCTTC. It encodes CASSFLGTGAVVDGYTF.

CDR3 DNA sequence: TGTGCCACCAGCAGACAGGGCTCTAAGACCCAGTACTTC. Translation gives CATSRQGSKTQYF. The rearrangement uses TRBV15 and TRBJ2-5; D may be TRBD1 (5 bases). The CDR3 spans 13 residues. Trimming shortened V by 2 bases and J by 6 bases, and 10 bases separated the two germline ends. Germline CDR1 is LNHNV and CDR2 is YYDKDF (reference sequence).

The genes are TRBV4-3 and TRBJ2-1; D is perhaps TRBD2 (6 bases). Deletions cut 0 bases from V and 1 base from J, with 19 bases between. The CDR3 consists of 19 residues. Germline CDR1 and CDR2: LGHNA and YSLEER. Here the CDR3 DNA reads TGCGCCAGCAGCCAAGATGTCTTAAGAGGGAGGAGTTCCTACAATGAGCAGTTCTTC. This sequence encodes CASSQDVLRGRSSYNEQFF.

This chain uses TRBV29-1 with TRBJ1-4; D possibly corresponds to TRBD1 (5 bases). V lost 5 bases to trimming and J lost 3 bases, with 13 bases between them. Germline V CDR1 and CDR2: SQVTM, ANQGSEA. CDR3 length equals 14 residues. CDR3 bases: TGCAGCGTTAACCAGGGTTATGCTAATGAAAAACTGTTTTTT. The encoded protein is CSVNQGYANEKLFF.

This chain uses TRBV30 with TRBJ1-2; D gene unclear. Trimming stripped 4 bases from V and 5 bases from J, with 11 bases between. Germline V CDR1 and CDR2: GTSNPN, SVGIG (reference sequence). CDR3 length equals 12 residues. In DNA, the CDR3 is TGTGCCTGGACCTCCAGATGGTATGGCTACACCTTC. Protein: CAWTSRWYGYTF.

This clone was observed once. The chain employs TRBV18 and TRBJ2-3; D not resolved. V gave up 3 bases and J gave up 5 bases, with 12 bases separating them. This CDR3 has 14 residues. The germline CDR1 and CDR2 sequences are KGHSH and LQKENI. As DNA, the CDR3 is TGTGCCAGCTCACCTCCCTCCCTCGGAGATACGCAGTATTTT. Residues: CASSPPSLGDTQYF.

The chain joins TRBV7-2 to TRBJ2-1, with 10 bases aligning to TRBD1. This CDR3 spans 15 amino acids. Germline trimming cut 0 bases from V and 6 bases from J; bases unmatched to any gene: 2. Germline values: CDR1 SGHTA, CDR2 FQGNSA. The CDR3 spells CASSLAGTGVNEQFF. The CDR3 DNA reads as TGTGCCAGCAGCTTAGCTGGGACAGGGGTCAATGAGCAGTTCTTC.

J is TRBJ2-3 and V is TRBV18; 7 nucleotides align to TRBD2. The germline gives CDR1 KGHSH, CDR2 LQKENI. Trimming took 5 bases from V and 4 from J; bases not matched to a gene: 6. The CDR3 extends over 14 amino acids. CDR3 DNA sequence: TGTGCCAGCTCAACCACGGGAGGCGCAGATACGCAGTATTTT. Its protein is CASSTTGGADTQYF. Using reference TRBV18 and TRBJ2-3 for the parts outside the CDR3, the full variable domain is NAGVMQNPRHLVRRRGQEARLRCSPMKGHSHVYWYRQLPEEGLKFMVYLQKENIIDESGMPKERFSAEFPKEGPSILRIQQVVRGDSAAYFCASSTTGGADTQYFGPGTRLTVL.

The V gene is TRBV5-8, the J gene TRBJ1-5; the D is unclear. V dropped 0 bases and J dropped 1 base, with 8 bases sitting between them. Germline V gene data show CDR1 as SGHTS and CDR2 as YDEGEE. The CDR3 is 15 residues long. The CDR3 spells CASSLGSDSNQPQHF. The CDR3 DNA is TGTGCCAGCAGCTTGGGGAGCGACAGCAATCAGCCCCAGCATTTT.

This rearrangement joins TRBV5-6 to TRBJ2-5; D possibly corresponds to TRBD2 (6 bases). Germline assignment: CDR1 SGHDT and CDR2 YYEEEE. CDR3 size: 13 residues. V was clipped by 4 bases and J by 4 bases, with 11 bases between them. This CDR3 is CASSRGYGETQYF. For the CDR3, the DNA is TGTGCCAGCAGCCGGGGGTATGGAGAGACCCAGTACTTC.

This clone appeared once. The chain employs TRBV18 and TRBJ2-5, with TRBD2 identical over 7 bases. Germline CDR1 KGHSH, CDR2 LQKENI. V lost 5 bases, J lost 1 base, and 7 bases stayed unmatched. The CDR3 totals 15 residues. CDR3 DNA sequence: TGTGCCAGCTCATCTTCCACTAGCGTCCAAGAGACCCAGTACTTC. Translation gives CASSSSTSVQETQYF.

Worth noting for this clone: This CDR3 is missing its conserved last phenylalanine or tryptophan, likely due to a read error. The chain combines TRBV6-5 with TRBJ1-1, with TRBD1 identical over 7 bases. The CDR3 totals 13 residues. The V gene's germline CDR1 is MNHEY and CDR2 SVGAGI. V dropped 5 bases and J dropped 2; count of bases not matched to a gene: 2. The CDR3 DNA reads as TGTGCCAGCAGTCCAGGGGGAAACACTGAAGCTTTCGTT. Translation: CASSPGGNTEAFV.

This clone has more than one count but fewer than ten. V gene TRBV4-1 combines with J gene TRBJ2-3, with 7 bases aligning to TRBD2. Germline CDR1 reads MGHRA; CDR2 reads YSYEKL. This CDR3 has 16 amino acids. V lost 0 bases to trimming and J lost 9 bases; unmatched junction nucleotides: 12. CDR3 amino acids: CASSQDAGTMGVTQYF. CDR3 sequence (DNA): TGCGCCAGCAGCCAAGACGCCGGGACTATGGGGGTGACGCAGTATTTT.

This clone was picked up a small number of times. The chain uses TRBV11-2 and TRBJ1-1; 7 nucleotides align to TRBD1. CDR1 is SGHAT, CDR2 FQNNGV, per germline. Unmatched junction bases numbered 17, after V lost 6 bases and J lost 4 bases. There are 17 residues in the CDR3. The CDR3 loop reads CASRLDRSLYEGTEAFF. The CDR3 DNA is TGTGCCAGCAGGTTGGACAGGAGCCTTTATGAAGGCACTGAAGCTTTCTTT.

This chain connects TRBV4-1 to TRBJ2-1, with TRBD2 matching over 10 bases. The J segment lost 15 bases and the V segment lost 2 bases, leaving 10 bases of the junction unmatched. CDR1 and CDR2 from the germline V gene are MGHRA and YSYEKL. The CDR3 spans 14 residues. The CDR3 nucleotides are TGCGCCAGCAGCCAATACGCTAGCGGGAGTCATCCGTTCTTC. Its translation: CASSQYASGSHPFF.

V usage is TRBV28 and J usage is TRBJ2-5; D possibly corresponds to TRBD2 (5 bases). The closer fit of TRBJ2-7 to the DNA end suggests the J call may be wrong. CDR3 size: 17 residues. The germline CDR1 and CDR2 sequences are MDHEN and SYDVKM. CDR3 sequence reads: CASSLWEEAGRGSEQYF. The CDR3 region has the DNA TGTGCCAGCAGTTTATGGGAGGAGGCCGGGCGAGGGTCCGAGCAGTACTTC.

The genes are TRBV6-6 and TRBJ1-2, with a weak D call TRBD1 (6 bases). Germline V gene sequence: CDR1 MNHNY, CDR2 SVGAGI (reference sequence). This CDR3 has 12 residues. With 10 bases removed from V and 4 bases from J, the gap between germline ends came to 13 bases. In DNA, the CDR3 is TGTGCCACCACCGGACAGCTCTATGGCTACACCTTC. Translation: CATTGQLYGYTF.